The clone carrying this T cell receptor beta chain was observed many times. Its target is not known. The sample comes from a study of T cells in Graves' hyperthyroidism and ophthalmopathy. Hyperthyroidism of Graves' type that showed no ophthalmopathy progression within 18 months was stable. With a duration under 2 months, the hyperthyroidism was newly diagnosed in patients aged 18 to 65. Diagnostic decisions used clinical symptoms, serum thyroxine and TRAb, thyroid ultrasound and orbital computed tomography. Regarding the study as a whole: Most clonotypes expanded in the thyroid (above 0.001) were also present in blood.

Amplified regions were TCR beta CDR3 sequences from RNA transcripts. The study used the HTBI primer set for a first-round RT-PCR of the TCR CDR3. MiXCR, applied by TCRdb to the multiplex PCR reads, yields one record per CDR3 protein. The top ten clones hold 3.5% to 4% of a sample with approximately 400,000 distinct CDR3 sequences, about 18% of them seen once. Per the germline V gene, CDR1 is SGHVS and CDR2 is FNYEAQ. The CDR3 extends over 13 amino acids. V lost 5 bases, J lost 2 bases, and 10 bases lay in between. The receptor's source is a woman aged 18-29 years with Graves' hyperthyroidism. The gene calls are TRBV7-6 and TRBJ2-7; D tentatively reads TRBD1 or TRBD2 (6 bases each). Input material: blood. The CDR3 is CASSPGGPYEQYF. DNA for the CDR3: TGTGCCAGCAGCCCCGGGGGCCCCTACGAGCAGTACTTC.